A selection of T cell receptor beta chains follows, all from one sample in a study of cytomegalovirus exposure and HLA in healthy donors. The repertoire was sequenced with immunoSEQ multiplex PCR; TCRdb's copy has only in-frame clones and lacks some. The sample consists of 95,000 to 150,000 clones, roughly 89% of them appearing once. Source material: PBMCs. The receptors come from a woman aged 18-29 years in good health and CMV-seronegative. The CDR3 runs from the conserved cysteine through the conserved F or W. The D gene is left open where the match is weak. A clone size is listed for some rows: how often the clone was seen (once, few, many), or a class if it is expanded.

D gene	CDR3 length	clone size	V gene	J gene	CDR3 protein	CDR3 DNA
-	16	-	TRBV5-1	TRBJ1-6	CASSAYGGQGGSPLHF	TGCGCCAGCAGCGCATATGGCGGGCAGGGAGGTTCACCCCTCCACTTT
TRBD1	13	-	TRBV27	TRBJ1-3	CASRGGTGGTIYF	TGTGCCAGCAGGGGAGGGACAGGGGGCACCATATATTTT
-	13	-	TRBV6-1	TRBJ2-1	CASSVLGNHEQFF	TGTGCCAGCAGTGTTCTCGGTAACCATGAGCAGTTCTTC
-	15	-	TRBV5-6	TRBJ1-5	CASSAGLSSNQPQHF	TGTGCCAGCAGCGCGGGACTTTCGTCAAATCAGCCCCAGCATTTT
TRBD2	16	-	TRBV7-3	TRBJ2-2	CASKRDYRENTGELFF	TGTGCCAGCAAACGGGACTATCGGGAAAACACCGGGGAGCTGTTTTTT
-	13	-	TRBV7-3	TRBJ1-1	CASSFQMNTEAFF	TGTGCCAGCAGCTTTCAGATGAACACTGAAGCTTTCTTT
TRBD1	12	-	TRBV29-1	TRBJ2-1	CSVGTGGSEQFF	TGCAGCGTGGGGACAGGGGGCAGTGAGCAGTTCTTC
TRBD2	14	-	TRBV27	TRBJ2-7	CASSFSGGAGEQYF	TGTGCCAGCAGTTTCTCCGGGGGGGCCGGCGAGCAGTACTTC
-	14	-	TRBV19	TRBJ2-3	CASSPGGSTDTQYF	TGTGCCAGTAGCCCCGGCGGGTCCACAGATACGCAGTATTTT
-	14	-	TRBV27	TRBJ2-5	CASSLSPSFVTQYF	TGTGCCAGCAGTTTATCGCCTAGTTTCGTGACCCAGTACTTC
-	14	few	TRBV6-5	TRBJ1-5	CASSYSGGIQPQHF	TGTGCCAGCAGTTACTCCGGGGGTATTCAGCCCCAGCATTTT
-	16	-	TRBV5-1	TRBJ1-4	CASSGAGGATNEKLFF	TGCGCCAGCAGCGGAGCGGGGGGTGCAACTAATGAAAAACTGTTTTTT
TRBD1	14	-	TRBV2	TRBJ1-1	CASSQDRGKFEAFF	TGTGCCAGCAGTCAGGACAGGGGGAAGTTTGAAGCTTTCTTT
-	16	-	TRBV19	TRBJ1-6	CASTTTFDRTNSPLHF	TGTGCCAGTACCACCACTTTCGACAGGACTAATTCACCCCTCCACTTT
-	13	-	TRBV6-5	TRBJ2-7	CASSGGYLSEQYF	TGTGCCAGCAGTGGAGGTTACTTGAGCGAGCAGTACTTC
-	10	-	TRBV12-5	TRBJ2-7	CASGWAEQYF	TGTGCTAGTGGCTGGGCCGAGCAGTACTTC
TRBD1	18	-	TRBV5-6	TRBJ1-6	CASSLFLSSDRENSPLHF	TGTGCCAGCAGCTTGTTCCTCTCTTCAGACAGGGAAAATTCACCCCTCCACTTT
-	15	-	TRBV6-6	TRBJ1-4	CASSYSSQTNEKLFF	TGTGCCAGCAGTTACTCGTCCCAAACTAATGAAAAACTGTTTTTT
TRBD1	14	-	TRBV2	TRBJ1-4	CASSEGRGHEKLFF	TGTGCCAGCAGTGAAGGCAGGGGGCATGAAAAACTGTTTTTT
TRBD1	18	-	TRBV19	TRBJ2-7	CASSIGLGAGTGDHEQYF	TGTGCCAGTAGTATTGGGTTAGGCGCCGGGACAGGGGACCACGAGCAGTACTTC
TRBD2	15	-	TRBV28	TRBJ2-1	CASSLTSGGRNEQFF	TGTGCCAGCAGTCTAACTAGCGGGGGTAGGAATGAGCAGTTCTTC
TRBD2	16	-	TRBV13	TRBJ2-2	CASSPGLAGGPWELFF	TGTGCCAGCAGCCCGGGACTAGCGGGAGGGCCCTGGGAGCTGTTTTTT
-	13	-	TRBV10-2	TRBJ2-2	CASGGQNTGELFF	TGCGCCAGCGGGGGACAGAACACCGGGGAGCTGTTTTTT
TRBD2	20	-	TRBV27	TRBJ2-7	CASSLGTKAGVGGPYYEQYF	TGTGCCAGCAGTCTTGGTACGAAAGCGGGAGTCGGTGGCCCCTACTACGAGCAGTACTTC
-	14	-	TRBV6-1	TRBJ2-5	CASSGGPGQETQYF	TGTGCCAGCAGTGGAGGCCCTGGACAAGAGACCCAGTACTTC
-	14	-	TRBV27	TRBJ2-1	CASSYVAGYNEQFF	TGTGCCAGCAGTTACGTGGCGGGCTACAATGAGCAGTTCTTC
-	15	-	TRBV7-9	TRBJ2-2	CASSLAGANTGELFF	TGTGCCAGCAGCTTAGCGGGAGCGAACACCGGGGAGCTGTTTTTT
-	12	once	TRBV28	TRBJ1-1	CASSLTYTEAFF	TGTGCCAGCAGCCTTACCTATACTGAAGCTTTCTTT
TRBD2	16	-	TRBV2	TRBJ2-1	CASSARTSGVYNEQFF	TGTGCCAGCAGTGCCCGGACTAGCGGGGTCTACAATGAGCAGTTCTTC
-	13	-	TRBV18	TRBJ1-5	CASSPGQNQPQHF	TGTGCCAGCTCACCGGGACAAAATCAGCCCCAGCATTTT
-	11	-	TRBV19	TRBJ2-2	CASRAPGELFF	TGTGCCAGTAGGGCCCCCGGGGAGCTGTTTTTT
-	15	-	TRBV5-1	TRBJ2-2	CASSLVAGSTGELFF	TGCGCCAGCAGCTTGGTTGCGGGGAGCACCGGGGAGCTGTTTTTT
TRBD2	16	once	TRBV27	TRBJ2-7	CATYLAGGPQTYEQYF	TGTGCCACTTATCTAGCGGGGGGGCCCCAAACCTACGAGCAGTACTTC
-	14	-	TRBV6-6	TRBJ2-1	CASSLYGGRDEQFF	TGTGCCAGCAGCTTGTATGGGGGCCGAGATGAGCAGTTCTTC
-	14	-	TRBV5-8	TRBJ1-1	CASSFPLYGSEAFF	TGTGCCAGCAGCTTCCCACTGTACGGGTCTGAAGCTTTCTTT
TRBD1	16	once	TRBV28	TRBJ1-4	CASSPLQGTGNEKLFF	TGTGCCAGCAGCCCTCTACAAGGGACAGGGAATGAAAAACTGTTTTTT
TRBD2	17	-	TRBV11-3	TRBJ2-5	CASSLGLRLGGSTAQYF	TGTGCCAGCAGCTTAGGGCTAAGACTAGGCGGGAGTACGGCCCAGTACTTC
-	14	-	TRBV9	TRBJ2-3	CASSPWALTDTQYF	TGTGCCAGCAGCCCGTGGGCCCTCACAGATACGCAGTATTTT
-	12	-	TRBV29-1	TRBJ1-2	CSVEDRNYGYTF	TGCAGCGTTGAAGACAGGAACTATGGCTACACCTTC
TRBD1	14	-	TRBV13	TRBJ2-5	CASSFRGLGKTQYF	TGTGCCAGCAGCTTCAGGGGGCTGGGAAAGACCCAGTACTTC
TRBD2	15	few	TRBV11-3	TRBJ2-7	CASSKLAGGYYEQYF	TGTGCCAGCAGCAAGCTAGCGGGAGGGTACTACGAGCAGTACTTC
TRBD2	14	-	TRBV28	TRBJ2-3	CASSPGGGRPTQYF	TGTGCCAGCAGCCCCGGGGGAGGGCGGCCTACGCAGTATTTT
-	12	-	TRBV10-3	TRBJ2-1	CAISPGGHEQFF	TGTGCCATCAGCCCTGGTGGCCATGAGCAGTTCTTC
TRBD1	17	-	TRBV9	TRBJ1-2	CASSGDRGRMDNYGYTF	TGTGCCAGCAGCGGAGACAGGGGTCGAATGGATAACTATGGCTACACCTTC
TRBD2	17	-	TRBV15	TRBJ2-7	CATSRGLAGASSYEQYF	TGTGCCACCAGCAGGGGACTAGCGGGGGCCTCTTCCTACGAGCAGTACTTC
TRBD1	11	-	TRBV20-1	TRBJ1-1	CSAIPGQEAFF	TGCAGTGCTATCCCGGGACAGGAAGCTTTCTTT
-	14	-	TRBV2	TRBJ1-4	CASIARGLDEKLFF	TGTGCCAGCATTGCAAGGGGGTTGGATGAAAAACTGTTTTTT
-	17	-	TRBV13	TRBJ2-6	CASIRQNLPSGANVLTF	TGTGCCAGCATCAGACAGAATCTTCCCTCTGGGGCCAACGTCCTGACTTTC
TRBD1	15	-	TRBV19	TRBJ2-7	CASSIWQGATYEQYF	TGTGCCAGTAGTATTTGGCAGGGGGCGACCTACGAGCAGTACTTC
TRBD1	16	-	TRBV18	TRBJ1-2	CASSLQGNWANYGYTF	TGTGCCAGCTCACTACAGGGGAACTGGGCTAACTATGGCTACACCTTC
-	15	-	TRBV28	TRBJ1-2	CASSYSTGNLVRYTF	TGTGCCAGCAGTTATTCTACAGGGAATCTAGTTCGCTACACCTTC
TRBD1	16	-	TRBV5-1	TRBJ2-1	CASSPGQGVSYNEQFF	TGCGCCAGCAGCCCCGGACAGGGGGTATCCTACAATGAGCAGTTCTTC
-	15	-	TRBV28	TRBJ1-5	CASNPGGAYNQPQHF	TGTGCCAGCAACCCTGGGGGGGCGTACAATCAGCCCCAGCATTTT
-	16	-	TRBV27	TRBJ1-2	CASSLSVEGTNYGYTF	TGTGCCAGCAGTTTATCGGTGGAGGGGACGAACTATGGCTACACCTTC